This entry lists 21 T cell receptor beta chains sequenced from one sample in a study of T cells after posttransplantation cyclophosphamide. Clones were sequenced by immunoSEQ multiplex PCR, and TCRdb holds only the in-frame ones, with some missing. The table records around 13,000 clones, about 83% of them present only once. Input material: memory CD4+ T cells sorted from PBMCs. The source of these receptors is a middle-aged man in good health, CMV-negative, and a related stem cell transplant donor.

The chain carries TRBV9 and TRBJ2-4, with TRBD2 matching over 11 bases. Trimming cost V 0 bases and J 0 bases; bases outside gene matches: 5. Germline V CDR1 and CDR2: SGDLS, YYNGEE. This CDR3 has 18 amino acids. The CDR3 loop reads CASSVGLAGGVAKNIQYF. As DNA, the CDR3 is TGTGCCAGCAGCGTAGGCCTAGCGGGGGGAGTAGCCAAAAACATTCAGTACTTC. Drawing the rest from reference TRBV9 and TRBJ2-4, the complete variable domain is DSGVTQTPKHLITATGQRVTLRCSPRSGDLSVYWYQQSLDQGLQFLIQYYNGEERAKGNILERFSAQQFPDLHSELNLSSLELGDSALYFCASSVGLAGGVAKNIQYFGAGTRLSVL.

This clone was found a few times. The chain employs TRBV6-6 and TRBJ2-2, with D possibly matching TRBD2 (6 bases). CDR3 length: 11 residues. Between the trimmed V and J ends, which lost 11 bases and 5 bases, there was a span of 9 bases. Germline V gene sequence: CDR1 MNHNY, CDR2 SVGAGI (reference sequence). The CDR3 here is CAAGKTGELFF. CDR3 coding DNA: TGTGCCGCGGGGAAGACCGGGGAGCTGTTTTTT.

In DNA, the CDR3 is TGTGCCAGCAGTCCACTAGGACCAAAGTGGATATGGCAGTTCTTC. This sequence encodes CASSPLGPKWIWQFF. The V gene is TRBV5-8, the J gene TRBJ2-1; TRBD2 might be the D (5 bases). The CDR3 has 15 amino acids. The V and J ends lost 5 bases and 12 bases respectively, with 24 bases between them. CDR1 is SGHTS, CDR2 YDEGEE, per germline.

The genes are TRBV19 and TRBJ1-2, with 7 bases that match TRBD1. Germline V gene lookup returns CDR1 LNHDA and CDR2 SQIVND (reference sequence). J was trimmed by 4 bases and V by 6 bases; bases with no gene match: 5. The length of the CDR3 is 13 residues. The CDR3 sequence is CASSQQGSYGYTF. The CDR3 DNA follows: TGTGCCAGTAGCCAACAGGGGTCCTATGGCTACACCTTC. Complete variable domain (other parts from reference TRBV19 and TRBJ1-2): DGGITQSPKYLFRKEGQNVTLSCEQNLNHDAMYWYRQDPGQGLRLIYYSQIVNDFQKGDIAEGYSVSREKKESFPLTVTSAQKNPTAFYLCASSQQGSYGYTFGSGTRLTVV.

This chain joins TRBV9 and TRBJ2-3; TRBD2 matches 7 bases. V lost 4 bases, J lost 7 bases, and 9 bases stayed unmatched. Germline V gene lookup returns CDR1 SGDLS and CDR2 YYNGEE. CDR3 length: 14 amino acids. DNA of the CDR3: TGTGCCAGCAGCCTCACCGCGGGGGAACATACGCAGTATTTT. Residues: CASSLTAGEHTQYF.

The genes are TRBV19 and TRBJ1-5, with unresolved D. The V gene's germline CDR1 is LNHDA and CDR2 SQIVND (reference sequence). The V end was cut by 0 bases, the J end by 6 bases, with 6 bases between. The CDR3 is 13 amino acids. CDR3 sequence: CASSIESAQPQHF. The CDR3 DNA reads TGTGCCAGTAGTATAGAGAGTGCTCAGCCCCAGCATTTT.

The chain employs TRBV5-1 and TRBJ1-2; 9 bases align to TRBD1. The CDR3 has 15 amino acids. The trim removed 5 bases at V and 2 bases at J, leaving 7 bases unmatched. In germline, CDR1 is SGHRS, CDR2 YFSETQ. The CDR3 DNA follows: TGCGCCAGCAGATACTCCGGGACAGGGAACTATGGCTACACCTTC. Translated: CASRYSGTGNYGYTF.

V and J are TRBV6-1 and TRBJ1-3; 9 nucleotides align to TRBD1. The trim removed 4 bases at V and 8 bases at J, leaving 9 bases unmatched. The germline CDR1 and CDR2 sequences are MNHNS and SASEGT. This CDR3 spans 15 amino acids. The CDR3 coding sequence is TGTGCCAGCAGTGTTGGACAGGGGAAGGCCGACACCATATATTTT. Its protein is CASSVGQGKADTIYF.

J is TRBJ1-2 and V is TRBV5-1; D gene uncertain. This CDR3 has 14 amino acids. The germline V and J ends were trimmed by 0 bases and 6 bases, with 12 bases remaining between them. CDR1 is SGHRS and CDR2 is YFSETQ in the germline V gene. CDR3 sequence (DNA): TGCGCCAGCAGCTTGGGCCGGATGGGCGATGGCTACACCTTC. It specifies CASSLGRMGDGYTF.

The chain joins TRBV7-8 to TRBJ2-3; D remains unclear. The V gene's germline CDR1 is SGHVS and CDR2 FQNEAQ. The CDR3 length is 13 residues. The V gene lost 2 bases and the J gene lost 2 bases, with 5 bases spanning the gap. The CDR3 DNA follows: TGTGCCAGCAGCTTATACTTCACAGATACGCAGTATTTT. Translation gives CASSLYFTDTQYF.

This clone came up once. This chain links TRBV29-1 with TRBJ2-7; TRBD1 might be the D (6 bases). The CDR3 totals 11 residues. CDR1 and CDR2 from the germline V gene are SQVTM and ANQGSEA. The V end lost 6 bases, the J end lost 0 bases, and 6 bases lay between the germline ends. The CDR3, as DNA: TGCAGCGTGGGGGCCTCCTACGAGCAGTACTTC. Protein: CSVGASYEQYF.

This clone was observed once. The genes are TRBV5-1 and TRBJ1-2; 8 bases fit TRBD1. J lost 1 base, V lost 5 bases, and 16 bases had no gene match. The CDR3 runs to 18 residues. The germline CDR1 and CDR2 sequences are SGHRS and YFSETQ. The CDR3 here is CASRTGTGRYGGNYGYTF. The CDR3 nucleotides are TGCGCCAGCAGGACCGGGACAGGCCGTTATGGGGGTAACTATGGCTACACCTTC.

The rearrangement uses TRBV19 and TRBJ2-7; 9 nucleotides match TRBD2. The junction had 10 bases not matched to a gene; V was cut back by 5 bases and J by 2 bases. The CDR3 extends over 16 amino acids. The germline V gene encodes CDR1 LNHDA and CDR2 SQIVND (reference sequence). Here the CDR3 reads CASSSGGQRGAYEQYF. CDR3 sequence (DNA): TGTGCCAGTAGTTCGGGCGGCCAGCGGGGGGCCTACGAGCAGTACTTC.

The gene calls are TRBV5-1 and TRBJ1-1; TRBD1 is a possible D gene (5 bases). Germline V gene sequence: CDR1 SGHRS, CDR2 YFSETQ. The ends were cut back, 3 bases at V and 0 bases at J, with 12 bases in the middle. CDR3 length equals 15 residues. CDR3 loop: CASSSDIGMNTEAFF. In DNA, the CDR3 is TGCGCCAGCAGCTCGGACATCGGCATGAACACTGAAGCTTTCTTT.

This clone was picked up one time. The chain couples TRBV5-1 to TRBJ2-1; 9 positions match TRBD1. The V gene end was trimmed by 0 bases and the J gene end by 8 bases; junction bases not matched to a gene: 9. The germline V gene encodes CDR1 SGHRS and CDR2 YFSETQ. This CDR3 contains 16 residues. In DNA, the CDR3 is TGCGCCAGCAGCTTGGTGGGGACAGGGTCTTTCTATGAGCAGTTCTTC. Protein product: CASSLVGTGSFYEQFF.

This clone has a handful of counts. The genes are TRBV6-4 and TRBJ2-2; 8 nucleotides line up with TRBD1. CDR1 is MRHNA and CDR2 is SNTAGT in the germline V gene. The V and J ends lost 8 bases and 3 bases, in that order; junction bases with no gene match: 5. This CDR3 is 14 amino acids long. DNA of the CDR3: TGTGCCAGCCGACAGGGGACGCACACCGGGGAGCTGTTTTTT. Translation gives CASRQGTHTGELFF.

The chain links TRBV18 to TRBJ2-7, with a tentative D call TRBD1 (5 bases). The V gene lost 3 bases and the J gene lost 7 bases, with 16 bases spanning the gap. The germline gives CDR1 KGHSH, CDR2 LQKENI. This CDR3 is built from 14 residues. The CDR3 protein is CASSPSIDSREQYF. CDR3 nucleotides: TGTGCCAGCTCACCTAGTATTGACAGCCGAGAGCAGTACTTC.

V usage is TRBV2 and J usage is TRBJ2-6, with D uncertain. Germline CDR1 is SNHLY and CDR2 is FYNNEI. CDR3 size: 14 residues. Trimming stripped 6 bases from V and 1 base from J, with 7 bases between. The CDR3 DNA is TGTGCCAGCAGCCTTGAGTCTGGGGCCAACGTCCTGACTTTC. This sequence encodes CASSLESGANVLTF.

This clone was counted only a few times. This chain connects TRBV6-5 to TRBJ2-7; 7 bases are shared with TRBD1. V shed 5 bases, J shed 3 bases, and the junction held 1 base outside the gene matches. The CDR3 spans 12 residues. Germline-derived CDR1 and CDR2 are MNHEY and SVGAGI. CDR3 nucleotide sequence: TGTGCCAGCAGTCGGGACAGCTACGAGCAGTACTTC. Its translation is CASSRDSYEQYF.

This clone has a handful of counts. The chain carries TRBV5-1 and TRBJ1-1; TRBD1 aligns across 8 bases. Trimming cost V 4 bases and J 5 bases; bases outside gene matches: 10. The CDR3 sequence is 15 residues long. Germline assignment: CDR1 SGHRS and CDR2 YFSETQ. CDR3 in DNA: TGCGCCAGCAGCCCAGGACAGGGCACGAGGACTGAAGCTTTCTTT. Its translation: CASSPGQGTRTEAFF.

This chain uses TRBV6-1 with TRBJ2-7; 10 nucleotides agree with TRBD2. The CDR3 has 15 amino acids. Trimming at V came to 8 bases and at J to 3 bases, leaving 10 bases not matched to a gene. Germline-derived CDR1 and CDR2 are MNHNS and SASEGT. The CDR3 reads CASRKTSGRNYEQYF. CDR3 coding DNA: TGTGCCAGCCGAAAGACTAGCGGGCGAAACTACGAGCAGTACTTC.